A selection of T cell receptor beta chains follows, all from one sample in a study of cytomegalovirus exposure and HLA in healthy donors. Measured with immunoSEQ multiplex PCR; TCRdb has only the in-frame clones, and not every one. The profile shows about 140,000 clones, 73% of them singletons. The specimen sequenced was PBMCs. The source is a human donor in good health. Each CDR3 is given with its conserved first and last residue. Each record gives: V gene, J gene, D gene, clone size, CDR3 protein, CDR3 DNA. D genes are given only for firm matches. Some rows have no size entry. The others give once, few or many, or a class for an expanded clone.

>TRBV2|TRBJ2-7|.|.
CASTRGLRRDEQYF
TGTGCCAGCACTCGGGGACTTCGGCGGGACGAGCAGTACTTC
>TRBV30|TRBJ1-3|.|.
CAWSVGPRNTIYF
TGTGCCTGGAGTGTGGGCCCGCGAAACACCATATATTTT
>TRBV6-5|TRBJ1-5|.|.
CASSRTVNQPQHF
TGTGCCAGCAGTAGGACAGTCAATCAGCCCCAGCATTTT
>TRBV6-5|TRBJ2-5|TRBD2|.
CASSYIAGVETQYF
TGTGCCAGCAGTTACATAGCGGGGGTAGAGACCCAGTACTTC
>TRBV4-1|TRBJ2-7|TRBD2|few
CASSRTSGRAAEQYF
TGCGCCAGCAGCCGAACTAGCGGGAGGGCCGCCGAGCAGTACTTC
>TRBV5-1|TRBJ1-1|.|.
CASSLERVSTEAFF
TGCGCCAGCAGCTTGGAGAGAGTTAGCACTGAAGCTTTCTTT
>TRBV6-1|TRBJ1-2|.|.
CAGSLANYGYTF
TGCGCGGGGTCTCTAGCTAACTATGGCTACACCTTC
>TRBV6-5|TRBJ1-2|TRBD1|few
CASSYTRTGGGYGYTF
TGTGCCAGCAGTTACACCCGGACAGGGGGGGGTTATGGCTACACCTTC
>TRBV5-6|TRBJ2-7|.|.
CASTASASYEQYF
TGTGCCAGCACTGCTAGCGCCTCCTACGAGCAGTACTTC
>TRBV7-6|TRBJ2-1|TRBD2|few
CASSHTGTSGRSVQFF
TGTGCCAGCAGTCACACCGGGACTAGCGGGAGGTCCGTGCAGTTCTTC
>TRBV5-1|TRBJ1-1|TRBD1|.
CASSPGGGGLRTEAFF
TGCGCCAGCAGCCCGGGAGGGGGCGGACTGAGGACTGAAGCTTTCTTT
>TRBV2|TRBJ2-7|TRBD1|.
CASMTGSKIEQYF
TGTGCCAGCATGACAGGGTCAAAGATAGAGCAGTACTTC
>TRBV6-5|TRBJ1-6|TRBD1|.
CASSRDSLNSPLHF
TGTGCCAGCAGTCGGGACAGCCTAAATTCACCCCTCCACTTT
>TRBV5-5|TRBJ2-5|.|.
CASSSAGVQETQYF
TGTGCCAGCAGCTCCGCAGGGGTTCAAGAGACCCAGTACTTC
>TRBV9|TRBJ2-3|.|few
CASSAHGRYTDTQYF
TGTGCCAGCAGCGCTCATGGGCGATACACAGATACGCAGTATTTT
>TRBV6-1|TRBJ1-3|.|.
CASSTGTSGNTIYF
TGTGCCAGCAGTACAGGGACCTCTGGAAACACCATATATTTT
>TRBV9|TRBJ2-2|TRBD2|.
CASGLAGDTGELFF
TGTGCCAGCGGACTAGCGGGGGATACCGGGGAGCTGTTTTTT
>TRBV6-1|TRBJ1-3|.|once
CASSEFGGSYSGNTIYF
TGTGCCAGCAGTGAATTTGGGGGGAGCTACTCTGGAAACACCATATATTTT
>TRBV2|TRBJ2-7|TRBD2|few
CASLSGGYEQYF
TGTGCCAGCCTATCGGGGGGGTACGAGCAGTACTTC
>TRBV14|TRBJ2-4|TRBD1|.
CASSQDPGGIQYF
TGTGCCAGCAGCCAAGATCCAGGGGGCATTCAGTACTTC
>TRBV7-9|TRBJ1-1|TRBD1|.
CASSSDRVVIF
TGTGCCAGCAGCTCAGACAGGGTGGTAATCTTT
>TRBV18|TRBJ2-1|.|.
CASSPPEINEQFF
TGTGCCAGCTCACCACCGGAGATCAATGAGCAGTTCTTC
>TRBV7-9|TRBJ1-1|.|once
CASSLEGLSKNTEAFF
TGTGCCAGCAGCTTAGAAGGACTTTCGAAAAACACTGAAGCTTTCTTT
>TRBV5-1|TRBJ2-7|TRBD1|.
CASSQTGGAFYEQYF
TGCGCCAGCAGCCAGACAGGGGGCGCATTCTACGAGCAGTACTTC
>TRBV29-1|TRBJ2-7|TRBD1|few
CSVGGTGGLYEQYF
TGCAGCGTTGGGGGGACAGGGGGACTCTACGAGCAGTACTTC
>TRBV4-1|TRBJ1-6|TRBD1|.
CASSRETGERNSPLHF
TGCGCCAGCAGCCGAGAGACAGGGGAGCGGAATTCACCCCTCCACTTT
>TRBV11-3|TRBJ2-1|TRBD2|.
CASSPSSGRAGNEQFF
TGTGCCAGCAGCCCGTCAAGCGGGAGGGCCGGCAATGAGCAGTTCTTC
>TRBV7-6|TRBJ2-2|.|once
CASSLNKNTGELFF
TGTGCCAGCAGCTTGAACAAGAACACCGGGGAGCTGTTTTTT
>TRBV5-4|TRBJ1-2|TRBD1|.
CASSDLRTGFYGYTF
TGTGCCAGCAGCGACCTAAGGACAGGCTTCTATGGCTACACCTTC
>TRBV13|TRBJ2-3|TRBD2|.
CASSLGTSGGPATYF
TGTGCCAGCAGCTTAGGCACTAGCGGGGGCCCGGCGACGTATTTT
>TRBV28|TRBJ1-4|TRBD1|.
CASSNGGQDNEKLFF
TGTGCCAGCAGTAACGGGGGACAGGATAATGAAAAACTGTTTTTT
>TRBV7-9|TRBJ1-2|.|.
CASSLGSADGYTF
TGTGCCAGCAGCCTCGGGTCAGCGGATGGCTACACCTTC
>TRBV10-2|TRBJ2-5|TRBD2|.
CASSESTSSGGLHGETQYF
TGCGCCAGCAGTGAGTCGACGTCCAGCGGGGGGCTGCATGGGGAGACCCAGTACTTC
>TRBV12-1|TRBJ2-1|.|.
CASSLEDSSYNEQFF
TGTGCCAGCAGCCTCGAGGACAGCTCCTACAATGAGCAGTTCTTC
>TRBV4-1|TRBJ2-7|.|.
CASSPETGFNEQYF
TGCGCCAGCAGCCCAGAGACAGGTTTCAACGAGCAGTACTTC
>TRBV30|TRBJ2-2|.|.
CAWSPLTGELFF
TGTGCCTGGAGCCCCCTCACCGGGGAGCTGTTTTTT
>TRBV5-4|TRBJ2-2|.|.
CASSYGGELFF
TGTGCCAGCAGCTACGGGGGGGAGCTGTTTTTT
>TRBV2|TRBJ1-5|TRBD1|few
CASIQGVNQPQHF
TGTGCCAGCATACAGGGGGTTAATCAGCCCCAGCATTTT
>TRBV5-4|TRBJ2-5|.|few
CASSLITLQETQYF
TGTGCCAGCAGCTTGATTACTCTCCAAGAGACCCAGTACTTC
>TRBV5-1|TRBJ2-5|.|.
CASSLARRGRDKETQYF
TGCGCCAGCAGCTTGGCCAGAAGGGGGAGAGACAAAGAGACCCAGTACTTC
>TRBV6-6|TRBJ2-6|.|.
CASLISSGANVLTF
TGTGCCAGCCTAATTAGCTCTGGGGCCAACGTCCTGACTTTC
>TRBV5-1|TRBJ1-1|.|.
CASSGGLTVPEAFF
TGCGCCAGCAGCGGGGGACTCACGGTCCCTGAAGCTTTCTTT
>TRBV10-3|TRBJ1-2|TRBD1|.
CAIIGTGGVYTF
TGTGCCATCATTGGGACAGGGGGCGTCTACACCTTC
>TRBV7-8|TRBJ2-1|TRBD2|.
CASSARTSGLYNEQFF
TGTGCCAGCAGCGCCAGGACTAGCGGGCTTTACAATGAGCAGTTCTTC
>TRBV2|TRBJ2-1|.|.
CASSIRSYNEQFF
TGTGCCAGCAGTATTCGCAGCTACAATGAGCAGTTCTTC
>TRBV15|TRBJ2-7|TRBD1|.
CATSKGTGGDEQYF
TGTGCCACCAGCAAAGGGACAGGGGGCGACGAGCAGTACTTC
>TRBV20-1|TRBJ1-1|.|.
CSAPFRAFF
TGCAGTGCTCCTTTCCGAGCTTTCTTT
>TRBV5-1|TRBJ2-7|TRBD1|.
CASSSGQVYEQYF
TGCGCCAGCAGCTCCGGACAGGTATACGAGCAGTACTTC
>TRBV27|TRBJ2-7|TRBD2|few
CARQLAGGYEQYF
TGTGCCAGGCAGTTAGCGGGGGGTTACGAGCAGTACTTC
>TRBV4-1|TRBJ1-4|.|.
CASSQGPTDQGEKLFF
TGCGCCAGCAGCCAGGGGCCGACGGACCAGGGAGAAAAACTGTTTTTT
>TRBV5-6|TRBJ2-6|.|.
CASSSGRGANVLTF
TGTGCCAGCAGCTCAGGGCGTGGGGCCAACGTCCTGACTTTC
>TRBV5-1|TRBJ2-7|TRBD2|.
CASSLGAGAVYEQYF
TGCGCCAGCAGCTTGGGAGCGGGAGCAGTATACGAGCAGTACTTC
>TRBV4-1|TRBJ1-5|TRBD1|.
CASSQGTGSLNQPQHF
TGCGCCAGCAGCCAAGGGACAGGGTCGCTGAATCAGCCCCAGCATTTT